These 5 T cell receptor beta chains came from one sample sequenced in a study of long-term antiretroviral therapy in people with HIV. Runs used v3.0 of the immunoSEQ assay and were done at survey level. Clones were read by immunoSEQ multiplex PCR, and TCRdb kept only the in-frame ones, dropping some. The table has about 25,000 clones, 80% to 90% seen once. Sequencing was performed on unsorted PBMCs, taken 1.2 years after starting antiretroviral therapy. The receptors stem from a middle-aged man with HIV.

This CDR3 is CASSLFAGAGEQYF. Here the CDR3 DNA reads TGTGCCAGCAGTTTATTTGCGGGCGCGGGCGAGCAGTACTTC. The chain joins TRBV28 to TRBJ2-7; TRBD2 is a possible D gene (5 bases). The ends were cut back, 1 base at V and 6 bases at J, with 13 bases in the middle. Germline V lookup: CDR1 MDHEN, CDR2 SYDVKM. This CDR3 is built from 14 residues.

DNA of the CDR3: TGTGCCTGGAGTCCTGTGCGGGTAGGGCCCTCAGATACGCAGTATTTT. Translating gives CAWSPVRVGPSDTQYF. This rearrangement joins TRBV30 to TRBJ2-3, with a possible D match to TRBD2 (5 bases). V lost 2 bases and J 4 bases, leaving 19 bases between the germline ends. This CDR3 has 16 amino acids. CDR1 is GTSNPN, CDR2 SVGIG, per germline (reference sequence).

This chain connects TRBV15 to TRBJ1-4; D gene unclear. Germline V lookup: CDR1 LNHNV, CDR2 YYDKDF (reference sequence). The CDR3 sequence is 14 residues long. Trimming took off 0 bases at V and 10 bases at J, with 12 bases between the two ends. The CDR3 sequence is CATSRDPTERKLFF. The CDR3 nucleotides are TGTGCCACCAGCAGAGATCCAACCGAGCGAAAACTGTTTTTT.

The genes are TRBV2 and TRBJ2-5; TRBD2 aligns across 7 bases. The CDR3 length is 15 residues. With V trimmed by 5 bases and J by 1 base, 7 bases remained unmatched. Looked up from germline, CDR1 is SNHLY and CDR2 is FYNNEI. CDR3 sequence (DNA): TGTGCCAGCAGTATCCTGGGGGGGGGCCAAGAGACCCAGTACTTC. It specifies CASSILGGGQETQYF.

V usage is TRBV4-1 and J usage is TRBJ1-5, with 7 bases aligning to TRBD1. The CDR3 runs 15 residues. V shed 1 base and J 1 base; nucleotides not matched to a gene: 1. Germline CDR1 reads MGHRA; CDR2 reads YSYEKL. CDR3 nucleotide sequence: TGCGCCAGCAGCCAAGGCAGGGGGAGCAATCAGCCCCAGCATTTT. Its protein product is CASSQGRGSNQPQHF.